The 3 T cell receptor beta chains presented below share a single source sample, sequenced in a study of CXCR3-negative and CXCR3-positive naive CD8 T cells. Study-level results: Hydrophobicity of TRB CDR3s was greater in CXCR3-positive naive cells than in CXCR3-negative naive cells.

For these receptors, no antigen is known. TRB cDNA libraries were made by UMI-labeled 5' RACE. After re-calling the 5' RACE reads, TCRdb lists one entry per CDR3 protein, DNA absent. Its table lists 5,800 or so distinct CDR3 sequences. Sequencing input: naive CXCR3+ CD8+ T cells from blood. Noted subset: CD45RO-CCR7+CD27+CD95- naive CD8+ T cells expressing CXCR3 (TNR3+). Receptors originate from a human donor in good health. Some clones in this sample may be carry-over from other donors' samples.

Here the CDR3 reads CTASTSQADNSPLHF. The rearrangement uses TRBV20-1 and TRBJ1-6. From germline, CDR1 is DFQATT and CDR2 SNEGSKA (reference sequence). This CDR3 comprises 15 residues.

The chain combines TRBV29-1 with TRBJ2-1; the TCRdb call, TRBD2, lacks DNA for checking. The CDR3 has 15 amino acids. Per germline, CDR1 SQVTM and CDR2 ANQGSEA. The CDR3 spells CSVETSGRAYNEQFF.

This rearrangement joins TRBV28 to TRBJ1-1. The germline V gene encodes CDR1 MDHEN and CDR2 SYDVKM. This CDR3 has 13 residues. The CDR3 sequence is CASSLSGGTEAFF.